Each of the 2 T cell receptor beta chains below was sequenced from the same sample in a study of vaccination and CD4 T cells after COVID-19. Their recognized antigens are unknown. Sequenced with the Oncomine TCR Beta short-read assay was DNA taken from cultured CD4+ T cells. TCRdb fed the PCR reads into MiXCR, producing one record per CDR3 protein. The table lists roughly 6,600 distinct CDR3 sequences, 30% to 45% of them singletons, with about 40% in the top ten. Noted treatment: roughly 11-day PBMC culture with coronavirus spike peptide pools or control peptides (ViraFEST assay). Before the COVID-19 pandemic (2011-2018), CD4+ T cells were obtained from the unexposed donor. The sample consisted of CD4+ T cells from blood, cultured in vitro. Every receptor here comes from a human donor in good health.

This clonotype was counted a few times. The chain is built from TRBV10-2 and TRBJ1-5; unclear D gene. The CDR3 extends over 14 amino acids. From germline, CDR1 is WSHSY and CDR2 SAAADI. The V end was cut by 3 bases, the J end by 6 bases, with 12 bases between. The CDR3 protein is CASSEWGSGQPQHF. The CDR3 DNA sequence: TGCGCCAGCAGTGAATGGGGATCGGGTCAGCCCCAGCATTTT.

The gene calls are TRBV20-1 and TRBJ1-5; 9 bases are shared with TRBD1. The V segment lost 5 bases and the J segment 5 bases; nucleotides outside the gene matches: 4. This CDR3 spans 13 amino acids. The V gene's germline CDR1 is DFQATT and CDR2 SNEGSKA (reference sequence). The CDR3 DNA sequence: TGCAGTGCTGGCAGGACAGGGGATCAGCCCCAGCATTTT. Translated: CSAGRTGDQPQHF.